This TCR beta chain was found in a study of blood T cell repertoires in COVID-19. Study-level information: The origin of the acute and convalescent COVID-19 samples was the United States, Italy and Spain.

Only a few counts were recorded for this clone. Trimming at V came to 5 bases and at J to 8 bases, leaving 6 bases not matched to a gene. CDR1 is SEHNR and CDR2 is FQNEAQ in the germline V gene (reference sequence). The CDR3 runs 15 residues. Libraries were prepared by immunoSEQ multiplex PCR; TCRdb keeps only in-frame clonotypes and omits some of them. This sample has around 77,000 clones, with about four fifths found just once. V usage is TRBV7-9 and J usage is TRBJ1-6; 10 bases fit TRBD1. Sequencing used peripheral blood. This TCR was sampled from a human donor in a cohort sampled during active COVID-19. CDR3: CASSASGTGDSPLHF. The CDR3 DNA follows: TGTGCCAGCAGCGCGTCCGGGACAGGGGATTCACCCCTCCACTTT.